These T cell receptor beta chains were read from a single sample in a study of control samples from healthy donors and cancer patients. The table came from immunoSEQ multiplex PCR; TCRdb's copy has only in-frame clones and leaves some out. The sample includes 70,000 to 90,000 clones, roughly 94% of them seen just once. Material for sequencing was blood. The receptor source for this set is a middle-aged woman in good health. Each CDR3 is given with its conserved first and last residue. A D gene is named only where the DNA matches it firmly. Rows give clone size only sometimes, using once, few, many, or a class for an expanded clone.

d_gene | j_gene | abundance | v_gene | CDR3nt | CDR3aa
NA | TRBJ2-7 | once | TRBV6-1 | TGTGCCAGCAGTGAAGTACCAGGGCAATGGTCCTACGAGCAGTACTTC | CASSEVPGQWSYEQYF
TRBD2 | TRBJ2-1 | NA | TRBV14 | TGTGCCAGCAGCCCATCTCTCGGCGGGGGGATTGATGAGCAGTTCTTC | CASSPSLGGGIDEQFF
NA | TRBJ2-5 | NA | TRBV27 | TGTGCCAGCAGTTCGGGGGGCGCGGAGACCCAGTACTTC | CASSSGGAETQYF
TRBD1 | TRBJ1-2 | NA | TRBV30 | TGTGCCGGGGACAGCCGCGGCTATGGCTACACCTTC | CAGDSRGYGYTF
NA | TRBJ1-4 | few | TRBV21-1 | TGTGCCAGCAGCACTAAAGAAAAACTGTTTTTT | CASSTKEKLFF
NA | TRBJ2-3 | NA | TRBV5-1 | TGCGCCAGCGGTGAGGCCTCTAGCACAGATACGCAGTATTTT | CASGEASSTDTQYF
NA | TRBJ1-3 | NA | TRBV10-2 | TGCGCCAGCAGTGACTCAATCCCCACTGGAAACACCATATATTTT | CASSDSIPTGNTIYF
NA | TRBJ1-1 | NA | TRBV11-2 | TGTGCCAGCAGCATGGACAGCCTCATGAACACTGAAGCTTTCTTT | CASSMDSLMNTEAFF
NA | TRBJ1-2 | NA | TRBV4-2 | TGTGCCAGCAGCCAAGACTACAGGGACTATGGCTACACCTTC | CASSQDYRDYGYTF
TRBD1 | TRBJ1-1 | NA | TRBV5-1 | TGCGCCAGCAGCTTGGGGGACAGGTTGAACACTGAAGCTTTCTTT | CASSLGDRLNTEAFF
TRBD1 | TRBJ1-5 | NA | TRBV27 | TGTGCCAGCAGTTTAGGCAGGGGGCATCAGCCCCAGCATTTT | CASSLGRGHQPQHF
NA | TRBJ2-1 | NA | TRBV30 | TGTGCCTGGCACCGCGGGACACCCTACAATGAGCAGTTCTTC | CAWHRGTPYNEQFF
NA | TRBJ2-1 | NA | TRBV6-1 | TGTGCCAGCAGCACAGATAGCTCCTACAATGAGCAGTTCTTC | CASSTDSSYNEQFF
NA | TRBJ1-6 | NA | TRBV15 | TGTGCCACCAGCAGAGACGGGGTTCGTAATTCACCCCTCCACTTT | CATSRDGVRNSPLHF
NA | TRBJ1-1 | NA | TRBV19 | TGTGCCAGTAGTAGACCCCGGCTGACCATGAACACTGAAGCTTTCTTT | CASSRPRLTMNTEAFF
TRBD2 | TRBJ2-1 | NA | TRBV6-1 | TGTGCCAGCAGTGCGCCTAGCGGACGGAGAGCGAATGAGCAGTTCTTC | CASSAPSGRRANEQFF
NA | TRBJ1-2 | NA | TRBV24-1 | TGTGCCACCAGTGACCCGACAGTGAACTATGGCTACACCTTC | CATSDPTVNYGYTF
TRBD1 | TRBJ2-7 | NA | TRBV7-8 | TGTGCCAGCAGCTTTAAGGCCGGGACAGGTACCTCCTACGAGCAGTACTTC | CASSFKAGTGTSYEQYF
NA | TRBJ2-2 | NA | TRBV5-1 | TGCGCCAGCAGCTATGGACTAAACACCGGGGAGCTGTTTTTT | CASSYGLNTGELFF
TRBD2 | TRBJ2-5 | NA | TRBV6-4 | TGTGCCAGCAGTGACTCACCAGGGAGGGCCCAGTACTTC | CASSDSPGRAQYF
TRBD2 | TRBJ2-1 | NA | TRBV4-2 | TGTGCCAGCAGCCAAGATACTAGCGGGGGCTCGGTCAATGAGCAGTTCTTC | CASSQDTSGGSVNEQFF
NA | TRBJ1-5 | NA | TRBV15 | TGTGCCACCAGCAGAGATGGGACACACTATAGCAATCAGCCCCAGCATTTT | CATSRDGTHYSNQPQHF
TRBD1 | TRBJ2-1 | NA | TRBV6-5 | TGTGCCAGCAGTTACGGACAGGGGTACTTCTTC | CASSYGQGYFF
NA | TRBJ2-4 | NA | TRBV27 | TGTGCCAGCAGTTTAACGGGGACCTCAACCGCGAACATTCAGTACTTC | CASSLTGTSTANIQYF
TRBD1 | TRBJ2-7 | NA | TRBV11-3 | TGTGCCAGCAGCTTAGTCTTACCTCGACAGGGGAAAAGAAACGAGCAGTACTTC | CASSLVLPRQGKRNEQYF
TRBD1 | TRBJ2-7 | NA | TRBV3-1/TRBV3-2 | TGTGCCAGCAGCCGCAAACAGGGGGTTAGTTACGAGCAGTACTTC | CASSRKQGVSYEQYF
TRBD2 | TRBJ2-1 | NA | TRBV4-2 | TGTGCCAGCAACCCTGGACTAGCGGGCATTAGCGAGCAGTTCTTC | CASNPGLAGISEQFF
NA | TRBJ2-2 | NA | TRBV19 | TGTGCCAGTAGGCCGGCCAGCGCGAACACCGGGGAGCTGTTTTTT | CASRPASANTGELFF
NA | TRBJ1-5 | NA | TRBV10-3 | TGTGCCATCAGTGAGGGGGAGTCAAATCAGCCCCAGCATTTT | CAISEGESNQPQHF
NA | TRBJ2-4 | NA | TRBV9 | TGTGCCAGCAGCGTAGGTGGTAGTGTAGACATTCAGTACTTC | CASSVGGSVDIQYF
TRBD2 | TRBJ2-5 | NA | TRBV2 | TGTGCCAGCAGTGGGGGGGGGTCGGAGACCCAGTACTTC | CASSGGGSETQYF
NA | TRBJ1-1 | NA | TRBV15 | TGTGCCACCAGCAGAGCCCTTACCACCGGGACAGAAGCTTTCTTT | CATSRALTTGTEAFF
NA | TRBJ2-1 | once | TRBV19 | TGTGCCAGTAGTATAGTTGGGCGCGTGAGCAATGAGCAGTTCTTC | CASSIVGRVSNEQFF
NA | TRBJ1-1 | NA | TRBV15 | TGTGCCACCAGCCAGTTGAACACTGAAGCTTTCTTT | CATSQLNTEAFF
NA | TRBJ2-5 | NA | TRBV9 | TGTGCCAGCAGCGTAGGGGACGTCCAAGAGACCCAGTACTTC | CASSVGDVQETQYF
NA | TRBJ2-3 | NA | TRBV27 | TGTGCCAGCAGTTTGGACAGTTACACAGATACGCAGTATTTT | CASSLDSYTDTQYF
TRBD2 | TRBJ2-7 | NA | TRBV3-1/TRBV3-2 | TGTGCCAGCAGCCAAGAACCTCCGGGACTAGCGGGAGTCTACGAGCAGTACTTC | CASSQEPPGLAGVYEQYF
NA | TRBJ2-7 | NA | TRBV27 | TGTGCCAGCAGTCCCGCTCGTCGGGATCCCTCCTACGAGCAGTACTTC | CASSPARRDPSYEQYF
NA | TRBJ2-7 | NA | TRBV5-1 | TGCGCCAGCAGCTTCACAGCATACGAGCAGTACTTC | CASSFTAYEQYF
TRBD1 | TRBJ1-4 | NA | TRBV29-1 | TGCAGCGTTGGGACAGGGCAGAATGAAAAACTGTTTTTT | CSVGTGQNEKLFF
NA | TRBJ1-5 | NA | TRBV6-5 | TGTGCCAGCAGTTACTCCGCACCCCGAGAGCCCCAGCATTTT | CASSYSAPREPQHF
NA | TRBJ2-1 | NA | TRBV9 | TGTGCCAGCACCTTCCAGGCGGAAAATTCCTACAATGAGCAGTTCTTC | CASTFQAENSYNEQFF
NA | TRBJ2-7 | once | TRBV3-1/TRBV3-2 | TGTGCCAGCAGCCAAGGGGTCGGACCAAATTATTACGAGCAGTACTTC | CASSQGVGPNYYEQYF
NA | TRBJ1-4 | NA | TRBV5-4 | TGTGCCAGCAGCCCGGGACGTTGGAATGAAAAACTGTTTTTT | CASSPGRWNEKLFF
TRBD1 | TRBJ1-2 | NA | TRBV7-9 | TGTGCCAGCAGCGTCGACAGGGGTTACTATGGCTACACCTTC | CASSVDRGYYGYTF
NA | TRBJ1-1 | few | TRBV28 | TGTGCCAGCAGTCCCGGGACAAGCACTTATCCGATGAACACTGAAGCTTTCTTT | CASSPGTSTYPMNTEAFF
NA | TRBJ2-5 | NA | TRBV30 | TGTGCCTGGAGTGTAAGAGGAACCGGGGAGACCCAGTACTTC | CAWSVRGTGETQYF
NA | TRBJ2-3 | NA | TRBV7-3 | TGTGCCAGCAGTATAACGGCCGGGGGCACAGATACGCAGTATTTT | CASSITAGGTDTQYF